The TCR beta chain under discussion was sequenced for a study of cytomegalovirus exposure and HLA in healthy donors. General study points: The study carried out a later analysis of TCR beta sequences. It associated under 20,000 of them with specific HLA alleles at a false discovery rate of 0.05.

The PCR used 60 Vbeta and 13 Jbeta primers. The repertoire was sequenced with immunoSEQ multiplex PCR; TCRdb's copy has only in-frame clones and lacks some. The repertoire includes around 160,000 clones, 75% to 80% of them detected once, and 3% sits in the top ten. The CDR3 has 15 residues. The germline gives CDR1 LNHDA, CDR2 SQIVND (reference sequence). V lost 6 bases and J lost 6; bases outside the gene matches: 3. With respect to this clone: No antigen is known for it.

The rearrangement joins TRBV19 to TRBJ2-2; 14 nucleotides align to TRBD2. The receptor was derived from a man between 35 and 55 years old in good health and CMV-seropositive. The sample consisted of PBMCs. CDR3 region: CASRTSGRAAGELFF. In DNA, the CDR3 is TGTGCCAGTAGGACTAGCGGGAGGGCTGCCGGGGAGCTGTTTTTT. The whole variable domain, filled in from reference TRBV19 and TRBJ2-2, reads DGGITQSPKYLFRKEGQNVTLSCEQNLNHDAMYWYRQDPGQGLRLIYYSQIVNDFQKGDIAEGYSVSREKKESFPLTVTSAQKNPTAFYLCASRTSGRAAGELFFGEGSRLTVL.